These T cell receptor beta chains were read from a single sample in a study of blood T cell repertoires in COVID-19. Here immunoSEQ multiplex PCR was the method, and the copy in TCRdb shows in-frame clones only, minus some. The table shows over 200,000 clones, with approximately 90% occurring only once. Sequences were obtained from PBMCs or T cells enriched from blood (not recorded which). Source of these receptors: a man between 18 and 35 years old with acute COVID-19. Both conserved end residues are trimmed from each CDR3.

j_call v_call cdr3_aa
TRBJ2-7 TRBV9 ASSVDGSPSYEQY
TRBJ2-1 TRBV19 ASSPNRGNEQF
TRBJ2-1 TRBV19 ASSPTSADVQWQF
TRBJ2-7 TRBV4-1 ASSHQREGYEQY
TRBJ2-1 TRBV2 ASSGTRDRYNEQF
TRBJ2-7 TRBV7-6 ASSPSSVGADEQY
TRBJ1-3 TRBV6-1 ASSAGSVSSGNTIY
TRBJ1-4 TRBV2 ASSEGTGGATATNEKLF
TRBJ1-2 TRBV25-1 ASSEGGTLRPTAGYT
TRBJ2-1 TRBV27 ASSVDRYNEQF
TRBJ1-1 TRBV29-1 SVEDLTQEGENTEAF
TRBJ2-3 TRBV7-8 ASSPVSGSTKSTDTQY